These 9 T cell receptor beta chains share one sample of origin, sequenced in a study of human T cells and chemical hapten exposure. The time point is: patch test 1, 2 weeks after DPC sensitization. Treatment reported: therapeutic diphenylcyclopropenone sensitization with weekly scalp DPC. A single record per CDR3 protein comes from TCRdb applying MiXCR to the RACE reads. This sample carries approximately 82,000 distinct CDR3 sequences, 12% of them seen once, and the ten largest clones take 3.5%. The sequencing used whole blood, collected in connection with sensitization to the hapten diphenylcyclopropenone (DPC). Receptors originate from a woman aged 55-69 years with alopecia areata. Some clones in this sample may be carry-over from other donors' samples.

Turning to this clonotype: A much larger clonotype is one base distant, so this may be a read error. DNA for the CDR3: TGTGCCGGCAGCCAAAGTCCGGGACTAGCGGTCGGTACGCAGTATTTT. This encodes CAGSQSPGLAVGTQYF. The chain uses TRBV3-1 and TRBJ2-3; 11 bases are a match to TRBD2. Germline CDR1 and CDR2: LGHDT and YNNKEL (reference sequence). The CDR3 sequence is 16 residues long.

This clonotype appeared many times. The genes are TRBV7-6 and TRBJ2-3, with 7 nucleotides matching TRBD2. The germline CDR1 and CDR2 sequences are SGHVS and FNYEAQ. After removal of 8 bases from V and 2 bases from J, the junction contained 10 bases not matched to a gene. The CDR3 covers 15 residues. CDR3 residues: CASVKTGGITDTQYF. CDR3 DNA sequence: TGTGCCAGCGTGAAGACGGGGGGTATCACAGATACGCAGTATTTT.

This sequence joins TRBV27 and TRBJ2-3; D is possibly TRBD2 (5 bases). This CDR3 is built from 14 residues. Trimming removed 6 bases from V and 1 base from J, with 11 bases in between. Looked up from germline, CDR1 is MNHEY and CDR2 is SMNVEV (reference sequence). The CDR3 spells CASSPFGGTDTQYF. The CDR3, as DNA: TGTGCCAGCAGCCCATTCGGGGGCACAGATACGCAGTATTTT.

This sequence joins TRBV3-1 and TRBJ2-7, with TRBD1 as a possible D gene (6 bases). Germline V gene data show CDR1 as LGHDT and CDR2 as YNNKEL (reference sequence). This CDR3 region has 13 residues. V was shortened by 4 bases and J by 6 bases, with 13 bases between the two germline ends. In DNA form, the CDR3 reads TGTGCCAGCAGCCGGGCCCGGGACATCGAGCAGTACTTC. This gives the protein CASSRARDIEQYF.

This clonotype was observed a few times. V usage is TRBV9 and J usage is TRBJ2-3, with a possible D match to TRBD2 (6 bases). Trimming took 0 bases from V and 6 from J, leaving 14 bases between them. The CDR3 loop spans 15 amino acids. Per the germline V gene, CDR1 is SGDLS and CDR2 is YYNGEE. The CDR3 DNA is TGTGCCAGCAGCGTAGCGTCGGGCGGGGCCGATACGCAGTATTTT. Protein product: CASSVASGGADTQYF.

CDR3 sequence reads: CASSPWGLASGELFF. The CDR3 bases are TGTGCCAGCAGCCCATGGGGACTAGCTTCCGGGGAGCTGTTTTTT. The V gene is TRBV12-3 or TRBV12-4, the J gene TRBJ2-2; 9 bases align to TRBD2. Trimming cost V 6 bases and J 6 bases; bases outside gene matches: 8. This CDR3 is built from 15 residues.

Ten or more counts support this clonotype. The J gene is TRBJ2-6, the V gene TRBV7-8; no clear D. V dropped 1 base and J dropped 0 bases, with 7 bases sitting between them. CDR3 size: 16 residues. From germline, CDR1 is SGHVS and CDR2 FQNEAQ. CDR3 in amino acids: CASSLGGSSGANVLTF. The CDR3 DNA sequence: TGTGCCAGCAGCTTAGGGGGAAGCTCTGGGGCCAACGTCCTGACTTTC.

This clonotype was seen repeatedly, ten times or more. This sequence joins TRBV29-1 and TRBJ1-2, with D possibly TRBD1 on 5 matching bases. The CDR3 spans 15 residues. Germline CDR1 and CDR2: SQVTM and ANQGSEA. Trimming cost V 4 bases and J 4 bases, with 19 bases left between them. CDR3 nucleotides: TGCAGCGTTGTAGAGGGACGTGGGGGTCGCTATGGCTACACCTTC. It codes for CSVVEGRGGRYGYTF.

J is TRBJ1-1 and V is TRBV25-1; 7 positions match TRBD1. The CDR3 contains 18 residues. V lost 0 bases, J lost 8 bases, and 18 bases stayed unmatched. Germline loops: CDR1 MGHDK, CDR2 SYGVNS. The CDR3 protein is CASSEYLGTEGVKKEAFF. Written as DNA, the CDR3 is TGTGCCAGCAGTGAATATCTGGGGACAGAGGGGGTAAAAAAAGAAGCTTTCTTT.